This T cell receptor (beta chain) was observed in a study of blood T cell repertoires in COVID-19 (dated by TCRdb to the early 2020s). About the full investigation: Collaborator samples came from the United States, Italy and Spain and covered acute and convalescent phases of COVID-19. The prospective study material was composed of cDNA or gDNA derived from T cells, B-cell-depleted T cells, or PBMCs. Deeply sampled blood TCRbeta repertoires from subjects exposed to, actively infected with, or recovered from COVID-19 were included in the dataset. The repertoires were made available in a free public database intended to serve as a resource for research on the immune response to SARS-CoV-2. Samples came from the ongoing ImmuneRACE study (first 160 participants) plus 1,254 subjects from 6 global collaborators. Sample metadata almost always included a de-identified subject ID, COVID-19 status, age in years and sex. Where available, HLA class I and class II types were obtained from metadata supplied by the sample provider rather than from assay-based typing.

In regard to this clone: Its antigen has not been determined. The sample holds no much larger clone one base away, and base qualities are not on file.

The paper as a whole reports these results and caveats: The amount of clinical and demographic metadata varied by source and participant and was provided uncurated.

Compared with germline, V lacks 4 bases and J lacks 9 bases; bases without a gene match: 7. Via the germline V gene, CDR1 is MGHRA and CDR2 YSYEKL. The CDR3 runs 16 amino acids, cysteine and phenylalanine included. Only CDR3 DNA remains: 48 bases, in frame from the first base. The immunoSEQ Assay, a bias-controlled multiplex PCR, was used to amplify TCRbeta CDR3 regions from genomic DNA. The published analysis was carried out like this. Nucleated cell counts per sample were estimated from amplification of reference gene primers within the assay. To quantify the absolute abundance of each unique TCRbeta CDR3 rearrangement, sequence reads were collapsed and filtered. For each sample, productive Simpson clonality was calculated by taking the square root of Simpson's diversity index across productive rearrangements. The source is immuneACCESS, and TCRdb retained only in-frame sequences with V and J called. Part of the clones is not carried over; for the studies checked, unresolved V genes explain less than half of this, and the remainder is unexplained. For V, J and clone size, that table is used; D and trimming come from the DNA. Counted in this sample were roughly 430,000 clones; 88% of them appeared once. In total, the top ten clones hold around 2.1% of the sample.

Participants in the prospective study were aged roughly 18 to 100 years, lived in over 20 United States geographic areas, and enrolled through a virtual design. In the prospective study, cohorts were assigned on the basis of participant-reported clinical history obtained from a screening survey and a study questionnaire. Mobile phlebotomists in the prospective study collected whole blood, serum and a nasopharyngeal or oropharyngeal swab from every participant. Participants in the prospective study had the option to provide additional blood draws and questionnaires over a roughly two-month period. Blood samples from the prospective study were shipped frozen or at room temperature prior to DNA extraction.

The receptor was derived from a woman aged 40 to 49 with acute COVID-19. The V gene is TRBV4-1 and the J gene is TRBJ2-1; a stretch of 15 junction bases matches TRBD2. Sequencing was done on a sample of PBMCs or T cells enriched from blood (not recorded which). CDR3 region: CASSRNPGLAGGEQFF. At the DNA level, the sequence is TGCGCCAGCAGCCGGAACCCGGGACTAGCGGGGGGTGAGCAGTTCTTC.